The sequence of this T cell receptor beta chain was determined in a study of blood T cell repertoires in COVID-19. Study context: Samples of COVID-19 (acute and convalescent) were obtained from the United States, Italy and Spain. In each case, the material was cDNA or gDNA derived from T cells, B-cell-depleted T cells, or PBMCs.

Original methodology: How many nucleated cells were present was estimated from reference gene primer amplification. Sequencing was performed with immunoSEQ multiplex PCR; in TCRdb, only in-frame clones are kept and a portion is missing. D and trimming come from the DNA, and the V and J calls and clone size come from that table. This table holds 300,000 or so clones, 91% found once. V lost 3 bases, J lost 2 bases, and 11 bases lay in between. The germline gives CDR1 LGHNA, CDR2 YNFKEQ. This CDR3 spans 14 amino acids. Sequenced material: peripheral blood. This receptor was taken from a woman aged 25 to 39 with COVID-19, enrolled during active disease. The chain joins TRBV4-2 to TRBJ2-7, with D possibly matching TRBD1 (5 bases). CDR3 amino acids: CASSHRDSTYEQYF. As DNA, the CDR3 is TGTGCCAGCAGCCATAGAGACAGCACCTACGAGCAGTACTTC.